One sample yielded the 17 T cell receptor beta chains listed below, sequenced in a study of T-cell memory formation after mild COVID-19. TCRdb redid the calling of the 5' RACE reads with MiXCR, one entry per CDR3 protein. The data contain 170,000 or so distinct CDR3 sequences, over 20% of them singletons. The sample was PBMCs or a T cell subset sorted from them (not recorded which). All receptors come from an adult woman who had mild COVID-19 (a few samples of this study predate the infection). Cell type and time point are not known.

This clonotype occurred once. The chain has TRBV11-2 and TRBJ2-5; no definite D call. Germline V gene lookup returns CDR1 SGHAT and CDR2 FQNNGV. The CDR3 extends over 16 amino acids. Trimming cost V 4 bases and J 2 bases, with 17 bases left between them. CDR3 loop: CASSSSVGSDQETQYF. As DNA, the CDR3 is TGTGCCAGCAGCTCCTCGGTAGGCTCAGATCAAGAGACCCAGTACTTC.

V usage is TRBV29-1 and J usage is TRBJ2-1; 7 nucleotides agree with TRBD2. The germline V gene has CDR1 SQVTM and CDR2 ANQGSEA. Trimming removed 7 bases from V and 3 bases from J; junction bases left unmatched: 9. CDR3 length: 14 amino acids. DNA for the CDR3: TGCAGCGCCGGAGGGCTAGCGGTCTACAATGAGCAGTTCTTC. Protein product: CSAGGLAVYNEQFF.

The table lists this clonotype with a few counts. V is TRBV7-9 and J is TRBJ2-7, with 12 bases identical to TRBD2. V was clipped by 5 bases and J by 6 bases; unmatched bases: 11. Germline CDR1 is SEHNR and CDR2 is FQNEAQ (reference sequence). The CDR3 runs to 16 residues. As DNA, the CDR3 is TGTGCCAGCAGCGGAACCCAGGGACTAGCGGGCCTCGAGCAGTACTTC. It translates to CASSGTQGLAGLEQYF.

This chain connects TRBV3-1 to TRBJ2-1; maybe TRBD1 (5 bases). Trimming pared 1 base from V and 9 bases from J, leaving 16 bases between. The germline CDR1 and CDR2 sequences are LGHDT and YNNKEL (reference sequence). This CDR3 has 15 residues. In DNA, the CDR3 is TGTGCCAGCAGCCAAGGAACCTCCCCGCAGGGTGAGCAGTTCTTC. This sequence encodes CASSQGTSPQGEQFF.

This clonotype was recorded a few times. CDR3 in DNA: TGTGCCAGCAGTTTATCAGGGGCCACAGATACGCAGTATTTT. Translating gives CASSLSGATDTQYF. The J gene is TRBJ2-3, the V gene TRBV28, with a tentative D call TRBD1 (6 bases). The CDR3 covers 14 residues. The V end lost 1 base, the J end lost 2 bases, and 7 bases lay between the germline ends. Germline values: CDR1 MDHEN, CDR2 SYDVKM.

The rearrangement links TRBV11-3 to TRBJ1-1; the D gene is possibly TRBD1 (5 bases). The CDR3 spans 11 residues. V lost 6 bases to trimming and J lost 11 bases, with 13 bases between them. Per the germline V gene, CDR1 is SGHNT and CDR2 is YENEEA. CDR3 nucleotide sequence: TGTGCCAGCAGAGCGGGGGGAAACGCTTTCTTT. Protein sequence: CASRAGGNAFF.

V gene TRBV7-9 combines with J gene TRBJ1-1; 9 nucleotides align to TRBD1. V gave up 4 bases and J gave up 4 bases; unmatched junction bases: 4. The germline CDR1 and CDR2 sequences are SEHNR and FQNEAQ (reference sequence). The CDR3 is 14 amino acids. The CDR3 loop is CASSWDRDATEAFF. The DNA for the CDR3 is TGTGCCAGCAGCTGGGACAGGGATGCCACTGAAGCTTTCTTT.

The sample holds a few counts of this clonotype. J is TRBJ2-7 and V is TRBV4-1, with D unresolved. V lost 1 base and J 4 bases, leaving 11 bases between the germline ends. The CDR3 has 14 amino acids. Germline V gives CDR1 MGHRA, CDR2 YSYEKL. CDR3 bases: TGCGCCAGCAGCCAAGGGCACCTGGGGTACGAGCAGTACTTC. Translating gives CASSQGHLGYEQYF.

This clonotype was counted only a few times. This chain connects TRBV29-1 to TRBJ2-7; D ambiguous. This CDR3 has 13 residues. The ends were cut back, 7 bases at V and 2 bases at J, with 15 bases in the middle. Germline CDR1 reads SQVTM; CDR2 reads ANQGSEA. The CDR3: CSAIRTATYEQYF. The CDR3 DNA reads as TGCAGCGCCATCCGCACAGCCACCTACGAGCAGTACTTC.

This chain links TRBV20-1 with TRBJ1-1; unclear D gene. CDR1 and CDR2 from the germline V gene are DFQATT and SNEGSKA (reference sequence). With 7 bases removed from V and 1 base from J, the gap between germline ends came to 13 bases. This CDR3 is built from 13 residues. The DNA of the CDR3 is TGCAGTGGTTATGGGTTCTCGAACACTGAAGCTTTCTTT. Translating it yields CSGYGFSNTEAFF.

The gene calls are TRBV20-1 and TRBJ2-1; 11 nucleotides line up with TRBD2. Germline V gene lookup returns CDR1 DFQATT and CDR2 SNEGSKA (reference sequence). J lost 4 bases, V lost 3 bases, and 11 bases had no gene match. The CDR3 loop spans 17 amino acids. CDR3 in amino acids: CSASLVPLAGEYNEQFF. CDR3 nucleotide sequence: TGCAGTGCTAGTTTAGTCCCACTAGCGGGGGAGTACAATGAGCAGTTCTTC.

V and J are TRBV27 and TRBJ2-1, with D maybe TRBD1 (6 bases). The CDR3 loop spans 15 amino acids. Trimming pared 4 bases from V and 1 base from J, leaving 11 bases between. CDR1 and CDR2 (germline): MNHEY, SMNVEV (reference sequence). The CDR3 spells CASSSTGMSYNEQFF. CDR3 DNA: TGTGCCAGCAGTTCTACAGGGATGTCCTACAATGAGCAGTTCTTC.

This rearrangement joins TRBV9 to TRBJ2-1; 7 bases agree with TRBD1. Per germline, CDR1 SGDLS and CDR2 YYNGEE. With V trimmed by 3 bases and J by 3 bases, 6 bases remained unmatched. This CDR3 comprises 15 residues. The chain's CDR3 is CASSAGQAFYNEQFF. CDR3 in DNA: TGTGCCAGCAGCGCTGGACAGGCCTTCTACAATGAGCAGTTCTTC.

The chain is built from TRBV24-1 and TRBJ1-5; the D is unclear. This CDR3 spans 14 amino acids. The V gene lost 6 bases and the J gene lost 0 bases, with 8 bases spanning the gap. CDR1 and CDR2 from the germline V gene are KGHDR and SFDVKD. CDR3 in DNA: TGTGCCACCAGTCCCTACAGTAGCAATCAGCCCCAGCATTTT. Amino acids: CATSPYSSNQPQHF.

This clonotype has more than one count but fewer than ten. The chain links TRBV7-3 to TRBJ2-3, with a possible D match to TRBD1 (6 bases). Germline values: CDR1 SGHTA, CDR2 FQGTGA. The CDR3 runs 15 residues. V lost 2 bases and J lost 2, with 11 bases in between. The DNA of the CDR3 is TGTGCCAGCAGCTTACAGGGGTACCTCACAGATACGCAGTATTTT. Encoded protein: CASSLQGYLTDTQYF.

The chain has TRBV4-1 and TRBJ1-4, with D uncertain. Trimming removed 0 bases at V and 7 bases at J, with 3 bases between. The CDR3 runs 12 residues. Germline CDR1 is MGHRA and CDR2 is YSYEKL. The DNA of the CDR3 is TGCGCCAGCAGCCAAGATAGTGAAAAACTGTTTTTT. It yields the protein CASSQDSEKLFF.

The chain links TRBV20-1 to TRBJ2-4; a possible D gene is TRBD2 (5 bases). V shed 3 bases and J shed 0 bases, with 12 bases lying between them. CDR3 size: 15 residues. CDR1 DFQATT and CDR2 SNEGSKA come from the germline V gene (reference sequence). The CDR3: CSARPLLVAKNIQYF. The CDR3, as DNA: TGCAGTGCTAGGCCCTTACTAGTAGCCAAAAACATTCAGTACTTC.